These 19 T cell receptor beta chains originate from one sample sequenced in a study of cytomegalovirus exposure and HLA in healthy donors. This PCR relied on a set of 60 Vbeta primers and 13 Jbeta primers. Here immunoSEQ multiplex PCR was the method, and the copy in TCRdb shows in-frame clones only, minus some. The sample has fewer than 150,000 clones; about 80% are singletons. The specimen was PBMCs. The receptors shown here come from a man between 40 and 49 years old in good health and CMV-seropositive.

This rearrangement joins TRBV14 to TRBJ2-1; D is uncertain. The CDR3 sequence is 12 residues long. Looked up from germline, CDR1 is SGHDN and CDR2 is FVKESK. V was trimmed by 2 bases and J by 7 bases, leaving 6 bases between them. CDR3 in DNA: TGTGCCAGCAGCCAATCAACTAATGAGCAGTTCTTC. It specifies CASSQSTNEQFF.

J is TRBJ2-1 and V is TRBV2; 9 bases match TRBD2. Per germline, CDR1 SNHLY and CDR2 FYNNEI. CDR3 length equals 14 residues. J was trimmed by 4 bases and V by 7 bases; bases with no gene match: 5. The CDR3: CASTWREGYNEQFF. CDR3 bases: TGTGCCAGCACTTGGCGGGAGGGTTACAATGAGCAGTTCTTC.

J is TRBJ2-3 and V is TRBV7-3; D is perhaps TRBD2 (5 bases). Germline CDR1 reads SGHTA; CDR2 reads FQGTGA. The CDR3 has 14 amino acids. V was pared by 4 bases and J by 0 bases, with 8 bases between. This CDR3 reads CASSSRGSTDTQYF. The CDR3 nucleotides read TGTGCCAGCAGCTCCCGGGGAAGCACAGATACGCAGTATTTT.

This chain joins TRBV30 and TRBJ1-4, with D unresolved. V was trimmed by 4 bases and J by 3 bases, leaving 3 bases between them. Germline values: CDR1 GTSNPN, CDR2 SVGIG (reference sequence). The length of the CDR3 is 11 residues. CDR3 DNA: TGTGCCTGGACCTCTAATGAAAAACTGTTTTTT. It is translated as CAWTSNEKLFF.

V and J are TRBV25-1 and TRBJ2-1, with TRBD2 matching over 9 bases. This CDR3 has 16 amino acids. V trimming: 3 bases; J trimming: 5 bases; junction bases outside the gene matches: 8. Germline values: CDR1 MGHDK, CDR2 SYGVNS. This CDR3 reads CASSDLRLAGHNEQFF. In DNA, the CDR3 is TGTGCCAGCAGTGACCTTCGGCTAGCGGGACACAATGAGCAGTTCTTC. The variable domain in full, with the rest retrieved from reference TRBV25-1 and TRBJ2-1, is EADIYQTPRYLVIGTGKKITLECSQTMGHDKMYWYQQDPGMELHLIHYSYGVNSTEKGDLSSESTVSRIRTEHFPLTLESARPSHTSQYLCASSDLRLAGHNEQFFGPGTRLTVL.

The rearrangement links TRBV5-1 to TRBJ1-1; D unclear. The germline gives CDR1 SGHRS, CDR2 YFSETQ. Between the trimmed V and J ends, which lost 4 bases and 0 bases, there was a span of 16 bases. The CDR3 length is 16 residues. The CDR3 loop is CASSPDYGSLNTEAFF. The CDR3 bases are TGCGCCAGCAGCCCAGACTACGGGTCTTTGAACACTGAAGCTTTCTTT.

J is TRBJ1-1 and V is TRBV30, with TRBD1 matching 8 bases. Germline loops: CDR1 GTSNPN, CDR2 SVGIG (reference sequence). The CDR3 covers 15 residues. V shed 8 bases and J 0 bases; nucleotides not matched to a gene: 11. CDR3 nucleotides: TGTGCCGCCAACCTCCGGGACAGGCTGAACACTGAAGCTTTCTTT. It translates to CAANLRDRLNTEAFF.

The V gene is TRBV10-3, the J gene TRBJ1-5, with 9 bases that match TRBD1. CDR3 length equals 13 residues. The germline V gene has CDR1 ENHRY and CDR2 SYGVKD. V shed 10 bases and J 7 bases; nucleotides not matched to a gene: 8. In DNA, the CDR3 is TGTGCCACCCGGGACAGGGTGGAACAGCCCCAGCATTTT. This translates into CATRDRVEQPQHF.

CDR3 DNA: TGTGCCACCAGCAGAGATGGGGGCCAGGTGAATTCACCCCTCCACTTT. Its protein is CATSRDGGQVNSPLHF. The chain combines TRBV15 with TRBJ1-6, with a tentative D call TRBD1 (6 bases). The V gene lost 0 bases and the J gene lost 7 bases, with 13 bases spanning the gap. The V gene's germline CDR1 is LNHNV and CDR2 YYDKDF (reference sequence). The CDR3 spans 16 residues.

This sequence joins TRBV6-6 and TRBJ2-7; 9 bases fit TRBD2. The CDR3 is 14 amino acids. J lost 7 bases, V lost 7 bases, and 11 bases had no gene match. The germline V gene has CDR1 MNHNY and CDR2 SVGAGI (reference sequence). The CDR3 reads CASIPAGGPREQYF. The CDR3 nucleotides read TGTGCCAGCATCCCGGCGGGAGGGCCTAGGGAGCAGTACTTC.

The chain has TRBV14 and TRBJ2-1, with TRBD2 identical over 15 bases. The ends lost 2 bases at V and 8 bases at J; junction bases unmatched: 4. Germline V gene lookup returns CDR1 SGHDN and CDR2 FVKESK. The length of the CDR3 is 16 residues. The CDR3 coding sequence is TGTGCCAGCAGCCAAAGGAGGACTAGCGGGGGGGATGAGCAGTTCTTC. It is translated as CASSQRRTSGGDEQFF.

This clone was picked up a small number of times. DNA of the CDR3: TGTGCCTGGAGACCGCTTCGTGGGAGGGGCCACACAGATACGCAGTATTTT. Translated, it gives CAWRPLRGRGHTDTQYF. The chain recombines TRBV30 with TRBJ2-3, with 7 bases matching TRBD2. CDR1 is GTSNPN and CDR2 is SVGIG in the germline V gene (reference sequence). Germline trimming cut 3 bases from V and 2 bases from J; bases unmatched to any gene: 14. CDR3 size: 17 residues.

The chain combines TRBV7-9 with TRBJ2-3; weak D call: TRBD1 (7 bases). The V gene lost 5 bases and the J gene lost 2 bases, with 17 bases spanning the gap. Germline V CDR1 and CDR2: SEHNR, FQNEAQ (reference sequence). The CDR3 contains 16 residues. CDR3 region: CASSPGGGWNTDTQYF. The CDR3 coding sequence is TGTGCCAGCAGCCCCGGAGGGGGCTGGAACACAGATACGCAGTATTTT.

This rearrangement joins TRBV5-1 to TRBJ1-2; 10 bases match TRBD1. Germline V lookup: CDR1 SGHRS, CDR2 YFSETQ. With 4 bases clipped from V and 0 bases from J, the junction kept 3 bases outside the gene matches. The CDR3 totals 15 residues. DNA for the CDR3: TGCGCCAGCAGCAAAGGGACAGGGGCTAACTATGGCTACACCTTC. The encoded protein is CASSKGTGANYGYTF.

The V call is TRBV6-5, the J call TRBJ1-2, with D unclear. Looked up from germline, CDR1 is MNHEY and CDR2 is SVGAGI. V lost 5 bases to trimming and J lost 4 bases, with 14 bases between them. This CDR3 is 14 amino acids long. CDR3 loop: CASSPPGGSYGYTF. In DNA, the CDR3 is TGTGCCAGCAGTCCCCCTGGCGGAAGCTATGGCTACACCTTC.

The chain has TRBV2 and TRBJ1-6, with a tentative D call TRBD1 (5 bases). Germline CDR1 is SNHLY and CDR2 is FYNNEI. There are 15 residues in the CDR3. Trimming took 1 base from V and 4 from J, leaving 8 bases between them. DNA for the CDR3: TGTGCCAGCAGTGAAGTTGGACAATATAATTCACCCCTCCACTTT. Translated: CASSEVGQYNSPLHF.

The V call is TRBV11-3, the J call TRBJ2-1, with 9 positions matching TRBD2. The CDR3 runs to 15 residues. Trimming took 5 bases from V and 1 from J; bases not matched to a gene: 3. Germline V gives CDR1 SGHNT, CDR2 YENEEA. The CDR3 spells CASSQTSGSYNEQFF. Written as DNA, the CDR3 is TGTGCCAGCAGCCAGACTAGCGGATCCTACAATGAGCAGTTCTTC.

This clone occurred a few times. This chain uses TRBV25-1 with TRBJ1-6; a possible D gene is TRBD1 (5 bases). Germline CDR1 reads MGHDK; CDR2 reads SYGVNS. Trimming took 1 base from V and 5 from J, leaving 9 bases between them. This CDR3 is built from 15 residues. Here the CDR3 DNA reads TGTGCCAGCAGTGAATCCCGACAGAATAATTCACCCCTCCACTTT. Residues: CASSESRQNNSPLHF.

CDR3 sequence: CASSELEAAGGDTQYF. The DNA of the CDR3 is TGCGCCAGCAGTGAGTTGGAGGCGGCCGGGGGGGATACGCAGTATTTT. The chain uses TRBV10-1 and TRBJ2-3; 7 bases align to TRBD2. In germline, CDR1 is WNHNN, CDR2 SYGVQD (reference sequence). V was clipped by 1 base and J by 6 bases; unmatched bases: 10. The CDR3 is 16 amino acids.